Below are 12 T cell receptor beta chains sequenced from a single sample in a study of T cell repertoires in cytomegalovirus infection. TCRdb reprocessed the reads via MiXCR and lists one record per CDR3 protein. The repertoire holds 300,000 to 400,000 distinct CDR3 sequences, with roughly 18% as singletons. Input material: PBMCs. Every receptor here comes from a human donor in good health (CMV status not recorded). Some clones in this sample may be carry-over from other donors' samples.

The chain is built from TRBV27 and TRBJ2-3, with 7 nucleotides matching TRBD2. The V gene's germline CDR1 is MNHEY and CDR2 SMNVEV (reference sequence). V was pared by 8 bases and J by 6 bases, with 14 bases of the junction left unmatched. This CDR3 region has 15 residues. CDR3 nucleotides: TGTGCCAGCTCCCCCTTGGCGGGGGTGAGCGATACGCAGTATTTT. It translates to CASSPLAGVSDTQYF.

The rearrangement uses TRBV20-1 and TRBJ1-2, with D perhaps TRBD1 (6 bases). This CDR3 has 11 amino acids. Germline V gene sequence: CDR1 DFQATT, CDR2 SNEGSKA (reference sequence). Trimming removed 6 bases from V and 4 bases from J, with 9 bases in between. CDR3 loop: CSAQTGYGYTF. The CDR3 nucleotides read TGCAGTGCCCAGACAGGCTATGGCTACACCTTC.

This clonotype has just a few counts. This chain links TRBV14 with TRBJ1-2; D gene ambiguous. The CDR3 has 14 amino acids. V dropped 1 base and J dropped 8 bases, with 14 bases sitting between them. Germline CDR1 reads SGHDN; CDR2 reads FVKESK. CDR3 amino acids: CASSQASRVGGYTF. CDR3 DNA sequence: TGTGCCAGCAGCCAAGCTTCGAGGGTTGGCGGCTACACCTTC. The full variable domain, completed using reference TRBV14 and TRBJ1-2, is EAGVTQFPSHSVIEKGQTVTLRCDPISGHDNLYWYRRVMGKEIKFLLHFVKESKQDESGMPNNRFLAERTGGTYSTLKVQPAELEDSGVYFCASSQASRVGGYTFGSGTRLTVV.

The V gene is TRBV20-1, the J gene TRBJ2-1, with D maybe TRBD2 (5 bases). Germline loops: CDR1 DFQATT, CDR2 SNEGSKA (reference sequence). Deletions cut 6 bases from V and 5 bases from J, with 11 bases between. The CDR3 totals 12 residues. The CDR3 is CSATDGNNEQFF. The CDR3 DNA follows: TGCAGTGCGACGGACGGGAACAATGAGCAGTTCTTC.

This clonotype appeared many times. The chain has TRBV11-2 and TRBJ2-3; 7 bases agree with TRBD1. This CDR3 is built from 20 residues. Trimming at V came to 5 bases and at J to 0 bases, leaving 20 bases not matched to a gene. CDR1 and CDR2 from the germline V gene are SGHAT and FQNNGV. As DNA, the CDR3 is TGTGCCAGCAGCACATCGAACCGGGACAGATCCCATACTAGCACAGATACGCAGTATTTT. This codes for CASSTSNRDRSHTSTDTQYF.

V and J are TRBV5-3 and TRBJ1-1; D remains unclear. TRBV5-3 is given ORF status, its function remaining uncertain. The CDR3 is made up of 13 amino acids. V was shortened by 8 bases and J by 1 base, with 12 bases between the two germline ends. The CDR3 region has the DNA TGTGCCAGCAGCCAGCAGTCGAACACTGAAGCTTTCTTT. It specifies CASSQQSNTEAFF.

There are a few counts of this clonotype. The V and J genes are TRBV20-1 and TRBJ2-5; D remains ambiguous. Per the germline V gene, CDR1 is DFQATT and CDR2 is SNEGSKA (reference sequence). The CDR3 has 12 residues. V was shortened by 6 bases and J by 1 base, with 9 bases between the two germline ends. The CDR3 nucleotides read TGCAGTGCATGGATCCGCCAAGAGACCCAGTACTTC. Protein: CSAWIRQETQYF.

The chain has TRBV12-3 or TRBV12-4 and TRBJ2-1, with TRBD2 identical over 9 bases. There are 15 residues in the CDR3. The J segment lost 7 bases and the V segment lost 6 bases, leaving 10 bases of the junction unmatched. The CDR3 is CASSSGGGELNEQFF. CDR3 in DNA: TGTGCCAGCAGCTCGGGCGGGGGGGAGTTAAATGAGCAGTTCTTC.

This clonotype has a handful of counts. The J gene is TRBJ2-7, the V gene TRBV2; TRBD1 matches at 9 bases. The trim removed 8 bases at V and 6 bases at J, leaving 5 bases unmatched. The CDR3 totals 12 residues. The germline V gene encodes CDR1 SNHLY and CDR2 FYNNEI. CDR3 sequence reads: CASSDRGPEQYF. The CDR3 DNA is TGTGCCAGCTCGGACAGGGGCCCCGAGCAGTACTTC.

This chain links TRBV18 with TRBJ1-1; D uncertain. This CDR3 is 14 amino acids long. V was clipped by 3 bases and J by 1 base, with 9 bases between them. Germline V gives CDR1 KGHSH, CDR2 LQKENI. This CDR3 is CASSPLTPNTEAFF. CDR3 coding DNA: TGTGCCAGCTCACCCCTGACACCGAACACTGAAGCTTTCTTT.

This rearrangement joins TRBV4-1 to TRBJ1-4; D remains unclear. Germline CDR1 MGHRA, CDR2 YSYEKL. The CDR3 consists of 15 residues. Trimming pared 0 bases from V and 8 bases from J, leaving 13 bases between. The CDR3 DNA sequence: TGCGCCAGCAGCCAAGATGGGGTCCAGAGGGAAAAACTGTTTTTT. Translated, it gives CASSQDGVQREKLFF.

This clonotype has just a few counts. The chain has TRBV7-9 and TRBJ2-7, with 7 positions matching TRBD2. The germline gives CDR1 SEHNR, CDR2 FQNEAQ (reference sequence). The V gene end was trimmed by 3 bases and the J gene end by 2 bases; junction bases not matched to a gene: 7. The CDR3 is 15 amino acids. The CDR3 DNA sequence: TGTGCCAGCAGCTTGAGAGGGACTACCACCTACGAGCAGTACTTC. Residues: CASSLRGTTTYEQYF.